The source of this T cell receptor beta chain is a study of patients and donors after allogeneic stem cell transplantation. TCRdb fed the RT-PCR reads into MiXCR, producing one record per CDR3 protein. The sample includes 25,000 or so distinct CDR3 sequences, 29% seen only once; the top ten take 48%. CDR3 length: 16 amino acids. V lost 5 bases and J 7 bases, leaving 18 bases between the germline ends. CDR1 is SEHNR and CDR2 is FQNEAQ in the germline V gene (reference sequence). This clonotype originated in a human donor who was either an allogeneic HSCT recipient or a stem cell or donor lymphocyte infusion donor (not recorded which). It is not recorded whose cells these are; they may come from a transplant donor. Sequencing used blood, either unsorted or a sorted T cell fraction (not recorded which). The rearrangement links TRBV7-9 to TRBJ1-6; tentatively, D is TRBD1 (6 bases). As DNA, the CDR3 is TGTGCCAGCAGCGCCGGGACACCCCAATTGAATTCACCCCTCCACTTT. Translating it yields CASSAGTPQLNSPLHF. Complete variable domain (other parts from reference TRBV7-9 and TRBJ1-6): DTGVSQNPRHKITKRGQNVTFRCDPISEHNRLYWYRQTLGQGPEFLTYFQNEAQLEKSRLLSDRFSAERPKGSFSTLEIQRTEQGDSAMYLCASSAGTPQLNSPLHFGNGTRLTVT.